What follows is one T cell receptor (beta chain) and its context. Its antigen is as yet unknown. The sample is drawn from a study of shared clonotypes between healthy human individuals. Overall study results and limits: Larger richness was generally estimated for naive than memory subsets.

Trimming cost V 1 base and J 0 bases, with 10 bases left between them. This CDR3 is built from 16 residues. Germline V gene data show CDR1 as PRHDT and CDR2 as FYEKMQ (reference sequence). Positive CCR7 selection of CD45RO-negative cells yielded the naive CD8 cells, and terminally differentiated effector memory CD45RA+ cells were excluded. Caucasian adults residing in Nashville, Tennessee made up all the donors. Sequencing was performed with immunoSEQ multiplex PCR; in TCRdb, only in-frame clones are kept and a portion is missing. Of roughly 2,000,000 clones listed, over 85% are singletons. The chain carries TRBV13 and TRBJ2-1; D unresolved. The receptor comes from a man younger than 30 in good health. Sequencing was performed on naive CD8+ T cells sorted from blood. CDR3 nucleotide sequence: TGTGCCAGCAGCTTAGATGGGCCTAGCTCCTACAATGAGCAGTTCTTC. Its protein is CASSLDGPSSYNEQFF.